This T cell receptor beta chain was profiled in a study of blood T cell repertoires in COVID-19. V was cut by 5 bases and J by 4 bases, with 5 bases left in between. CDR3 size: 11 residues. Per the germline V gene, CDR1 is SEHNR and CDR2 is FQNEAQ (reference sequence). The table came from immunoSEQ multiplex PCR; TCRdb's copy has only in-frame clones and leaves some out. The data show around 180,000 clones, with more than 70% seen just once and 4% to 5% held by the top ten. The chain couples TRBV7-9 to TRBJ2-5; D is unresolved. The receptor's source is a woman in her thirties with acute or convalescent COVID-19. The sequencing input was peripheral blood. CDR3 region: CASSRVETQYF. The CDR3, as DNA: TGTGCCAGCAGCCGAGTAGAGACCCAGTACTTC.